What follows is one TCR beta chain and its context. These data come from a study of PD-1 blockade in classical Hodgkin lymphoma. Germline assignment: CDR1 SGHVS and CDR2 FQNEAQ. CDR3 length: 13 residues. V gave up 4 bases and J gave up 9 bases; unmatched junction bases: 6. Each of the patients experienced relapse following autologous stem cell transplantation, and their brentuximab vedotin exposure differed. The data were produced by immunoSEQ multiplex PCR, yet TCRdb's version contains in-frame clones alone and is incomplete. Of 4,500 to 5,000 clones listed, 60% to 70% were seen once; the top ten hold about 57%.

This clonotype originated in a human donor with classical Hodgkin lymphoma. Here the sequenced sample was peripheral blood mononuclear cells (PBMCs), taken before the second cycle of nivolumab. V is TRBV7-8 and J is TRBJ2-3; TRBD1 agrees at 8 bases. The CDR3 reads CASSSPGTGTQYF. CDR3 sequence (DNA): TGTGCCAGCAGCTCGCCGGGGACAGGAACGCAGTATTTT.